The rows below give T cell receptor beta chains drawn from one sample of a study of vaccination effects on CD4 cells after COVID-19. Their antigens remain unidentified. Produced via immunoSEQ multiplex PCR; TCRdb's table is partial and in-frame only. There are about 41,000 clones in the sample; around 70% occur only once, and about 28% lies in the top ten. Here the sequenced sample was CD4+ T cells from PBMCs cultured with HCoV-OC43 spike peptides, taken before COVID-19 vaccination. These receptors came from a human donor who received a COVID-19 vaccine. The CDR3 runs from the conserved cysteine through the conserved F or W. D genes are given only for firm matches. Clone size appears in some rows only: once, few, many, or a class for an expanded clone.

NA	TRBD1	TRBV27	TRBJ2-7	14	CASSSPTGAYEQYF	TGTGCCAGCAGTTCCCCGACAGGGGCCTACGAGCAGTACTTC
NA	NA	TRBV6-6	TRBJ2-7	13	CASSPTGPQEQYF	TGTGCCAGCAGCCCAACAGGGCCCCAAGAGCAGTACTTC
few	TRBD1	TRBV27	TRBJ1-1	17	CASSLGQGQVGSAEAFF	TGTGCCAGCAGTTTAGGACAGGGGCAGGTCGGCTCGGCTGAAGCTTTCTTT
NA	NA	TRBV11-2	TRBJ1-1	15	CASSTPGLRRPEAFF	TGTGCCAGCAGCACGCCGGGTCTGCGACGCCCTGAAGCTTTCTTT
NA	NA	TRBV7-9	TRBJ1-2	9	CAGGYGYTF	TGTGCAGGGGGCTATGGCTACACCTTC
NA	NA	TRBV20-1	TRBJ2-1	10	CSAMDNEQFF	TGCAGTGCTATGGACAATGAGCAGTTCTTC
NA	NA	TRBV5-4	TRBJ2-3	15	CASSLGGASKDTQYF	TGTGCCAGCAGCTTGGGAGGGGCTAGCAAGGATACGCAGTATTTT
NA	TRBD1	TRBV7-9	TRBJ2-5	15	CASSSLQGTGETQYF	TGTGCCAGCAGCTCTCTACAGGGGACCGGCGAGACCCAGTACTTC
NA	NA	TRBV6-5	TRBJ2-7	15	CASSYGAVGGGWLYF	TGTGCCAGCAGTTACGGTGCTGTCGGTGGGGGCTGGCTGTACTTC
few	TRBD2	TRBV30	TRBJ2-7	15	CAWSVRLAASYEQYF	TGTGCCTGGAGTGTAAGGCTAGCGGCCTCCTACGAGCAGTACTTC
NA	NA	TRBV30	TRBJ1-2	14	CACLPPGVNYGYTF	TGTGCCTGCCTCCCACCGGGAGTGAACTATGGCTACACCTTC
NA	TRBD2	TRBV5-1	TRBJ2-7	17	CASSEGLAGGRPHEQYF	TGCGCCAGCAGCGAGGGGCTAGCGGGAGGCCGCCCGCACGAGCAGTACTTC
NA	NA	TRBV30	TRBJ1-1	13	CAWSEAGATEAFF	TGTGCCTGGAGTGAGGCGGGGGCCACTGAAGCTTTCTTT
NA	NA	TRBV3-1/TRBV3-2	TRBJ1-2	13	CASSQVGNYGYTF	TGTGCCAGCAGCCAAGTGGGGAACTATGGCTACACCTTC
NA	NA	TRBV7-9	TRBJ1-2	12	CASSPRGGGYTF	TGTGCCAGCAGCCCGAGGGGCGGTGGCTACACCTTC
NA	TRBD1	TRBV2	TRBJ1-4	16	CASRGGAGTGDEKLFF	TGTGCCAGCAGGGGGGGAGCCGGGACAGGGGATGAAAAACTGTTTTTT
few	NA	TRBV18	TRBJ1-3	16	CASSPVALSAGNTIYF	TGTGCCAGCTCACCGGTTGCATTGAGCGCTGGAAACACCATATATTTT
NA	TRBD1	TRBV19	TRBJ2-7	14	CASSIDRGYYEQYF	TGTGCCAGTAGTATCGACAGGGGTTACTACGAGCAGTACTTC
NA	TRBD2	TRBV4-1	TRBJ2-7	15	CASSQGPAGGFEQYF	TGCGCCAGCAGCCAAGGACCAGCGGGAGGATTCGAGCAGTACTTC
NA	NA	TRBV11-1	TRBJ2-2	16	CASSPAGISNTGELFF	TGTGCCAGCAGCCCCGCAGGGATAAGCAACACCGGGGAGCTGTTTTTT
once	NA	TRBV7-9	TRBJ2-7	16	CASSPPLMDNSYEQYF	TGTGCCAGCAGCCCTCCACTCATGGACAACTCCTACGAGCAGTACTTC
NA	NA	TRBV28	TRBJ1-5	15	CASSGQGLSNQPQHF	TGTGCCAGCAGTGGGCAGGGACTTAGCAATCAGCCCCAGCATTTT
NA	NA	TRBV30	TRBJ1-1	13	CAWSVVGSTEAFF	TGTGCCTGGAGTGTGGTAGGGAGCACTGAAGCTTTCTTT
NA	NA	TRBV2	TRBJ2-7	16	CASSEVRRQTPYEQYF	TGTGCCAGCAGTGAAGTCAGGCGCCAGACCCCCTACGAGCAGTACTTC
NA	NA	TRBV24-1	TRBJ2-3	11	CATSSSDTQYF	TGTGCCACCAGTAGTTCGGATACGCAGTATTTT
NA	NA	TRBV28	TRBJ1-2	13	CASSLGQNYGYTF	TGTGCCAGCAGTTTGGGGCAAAACTATGGCTACACCTTC
once	NA	TRBV5-5	TRBJ1-2	15	CASSLIPTPNYGYTF	TGTGCCAGCAGCTTGATACCGACACCTAACTATGGCTACACCTTC
NA	NA	TRBV7-2	TRBJ1-2	13	CASSPTSPYGYTF	TGTGCCAGCAGCCCCACCTCTCCCTATGGCTACACCTTC
NA	TRBD1	TRBV4-1	TRBJ1-1	16	CASSQGATGRSTEAFF	TGCGCCAGCAGCCAAGGCGCGACAGGGAGATCCACTGAAGCTTTCTTT
few	TRBD1	TRBV6-5	TRBJ2-1	16	CASSYHSGQGFNEQFF	TGTGCCAGCAGTTACCATTCGGGACAGGGGTTCAATGAGCAGTTCTTC
NA	TRBD2	TRBV6-6	TRBJ2-2	18	CASSRLVPGLAGAGELFF	TGTGCCAGCAGTCGACTAGTCCCGGGACTAGCGGGAGCAGGGGAGCTGTTTTTT
NA	NA	TRBV10-2	TRBJ2-2	14	CATRAGRGTGELFF	TGCGCCACCAGGGCGGGGAGAGGGACCGGGGAGCTGTTTTTT
NA	TRBD1	TRBV4-1	TRBJ1-2	15	CASSQLGQGDYGYTF	TGCGCCAGCAGCCAACTTGGACAGGGGGACTATGGCTACACCTTC
NA	TRBD1	TRBV5-1	TRBJ2-2	16	CASSDDRGQLVRKMFF	TGCGCCAGCAGCGATGACAGGGGGCAATTAGTTCGGAAGATGTTTTTT
few	NA	TRBV27	TRBJ2-7	14	CASSLEPSSYEQYF	TGTGCCAGCAGTTTAGAGCCCAGCTCCTACGAGCAGTACTTC
NA	TRBD1	TRBV18	TRBJ2-7	14	CASSPGTASVEQYF	TGTGCCAGCTCACCCGGGACAGCCTCGGTCGAGCAGTACTTC
NA	TRBD2	TRBV3-1/TRBV3-2	TRBJ2-1	14	CASRLAVESNEQFF	TGTGCCTCAAGACTAGCGGTTGAAAGCAATGAGCAGTTCTTC
once	NA	TRBV6-5	TRBJ1-1	14	CASSYGRINTEAFF	TGTGCCAGCAGTTACGGCAGGATTAACACTGAAGCTTTCTTT
few	NA	TRBV9	TRBJ2-7	15	CASSVGQVATYEQYF	TGTGCCAGCAGCGTAGGACAGGTTGCTACCTACGAGCAGTACTTC
NA	TRBD1	TRBV24-1	TRBJ1-4	15	CATSIGGQGNEKLFF	TGTGCCACCAGCATAGGGGGACAGGGAAATGAAAAACTGTTTTTT
NA	TRBD1	TRBV12-3/TRBV12-4	TRBJ1-5	13	CASTMGQAQPQHF	TGTGCCAGCACCATGGGACAGGCTCAGCCCCAGCATTTT
NA	NA	TRBV24-1	TRBJ2-3	13	CATSDGGTDTQYF	TGTGCCACCAGTGACGGGGGAACAGATACGCAGTATTTT
NA	NA	TRBV7-3	TRBJ1-1	14	CASSLTFRDTEAFF	TGTGCCAGCAGCTTAACGTTCAGGGACACTGAAGCTTTCTTT
NA	NA	TRBV7-2	TRBJ2-1	14	CASSLSPLHNEQFF	TGTGCCAGCAGCTTGAGCCCCCTTCACAATGAGCAGTTCTTC
NA	NA	TRBV7-6	TRBJ2-1	15	CASSLIPKGFNEQFF	TGTGCCAGCAGCTTAATCCCTAAGGGCTTCAATGAGCAGTTCTTC
NA	NA	TRBV2	TRBJ2-1	16	CASSVRGSRSYNEQFF	TGTGCCAGCAGTGTTAGAGGGAGTAGGTCCTACAATGAGCAGTTCTTC
NA	NA	TRBV24-1	TRBJ1-2	13	CATSEDRAYGYTF	TGTGCCACCAGTGAGGACAGAGCCTATGGCTACACCTTC
once	NA	TRBV4-1	TRBJ2-3	13	CASRWASTDTQYF	TGCGCCAGCAGATGGGCTTCCACAGATACGCAGTATTTT
NA	TRBD1	TRBV3-1/TRBV3-2	TRBJ2-7	13	CASSGQGFSEQYF	TGTGCCAGTTCGGGACAGGGTTTTTCCGAGCAGTACTTC
NA	TRBD1	TRBV5-1	TRBJ1-1	13	CASSQDRDTEAFF	TGCGCCAGCAGCCAGGACAGGGACACTGAAGCTTTCTTT
NA	TRBD2	TRBV9	TRBJ2-1	16	CASSTRGGSSYNEQFF	TGTGCCAGCAGCACGCGCGGGGGGAGCTCCTACAATGAGCAGTTCTTC
NA	TRBD1	TRBV27	TRBJ1-6	18	CASSLFFGRTGTNSPLHF	TGTGCCAGCAGTTTATTTTTCGGGCGGACAGGGACGAATTCACCCCTCCACTTT
NA	NA	TRBV3-1/TRBV3-2	TRBJ1-6	16	CASSQGGYRGISPLHF	TGTGCCAGCAGCCAAGGGGGTTACCGGGGGATTTCACCCCTCCACTTT